This passage covers 22 T cell receptor beta chains from one sample sequenced in a study of blood T cell repertoires in COVID-19. Method: immunoSEQ multiplex PCR; TCRdb's copy keeps in-frame clones and lacks some. The table shows approximately 180,000 clones, with 85% to 90% occurring only once. Sequences were obtained from peripheral blood. Receptors were obtained from an older person with COVID-19, enrolled during active disease.

This chain connects TRBV7-3 to TRBJ2-1; 7 nucleotides line up with TRBD2. J lost 1 base, V lost 4 bases, and 7 bases had no gene match. Looked up from germline, CDR1 is SGHTA and CDR2 is FQGTGA. The CDR3 loop spans 16 amino acids. The chain's CDR3 is CASSSLRGRSYNEQFF. The CDR3 DNA follows: TGTGCCAGCAGCTCGCTCCGCGGGAGATCCTACAATGAGCAGTTCTTC.

This clone was seen more than once but under ten times. The chain combines TRBV21-1 with TRBJ2-7; TRBD1 is the table's D call and was not checked against the DNA. TRBV21-1 is tagged as a pseudogene. CDR3 length: 16 amino acids. The CDR3 region has the DNA TGTGCCAGCAGCAACAAATCTCCCGCAGTCGTTGACGAGCAGTACTTC. The encoded protein is CASSNKSPAVVDEQYF.

The CDR3 region has the DNA TGTGCCAGCAGCGCGTCACAGCTTAGCAATCAGCCCCAGCATTTT. It yields the protein CASSASQLSNQPQHF. This chain uses TRBV9 with TRBJ1-5, with no clear D. The V gene's germline CDR1 is SGDLS and CDR2 YYNGEE. Trimming cost V 3 bases and J 0 bases, with 10 bases left between them. The CDR3 covers 15 residues.

This chain joins TRBV10-3 and TRBJ1-1; D might be TRBD1 (5 bases). The CDR3 loop spans 15 amino acids. The germline V and J ends were trimmed by 10 bases and 1 base, with 19 bases remaining between them. In germline, CDR1 is ENHRY, CDR2 SYGVKD. The CDR3 here is CATQPTTVQNTEAFF. The DNA of the CDR3 is TGTGCCACCCAGCCCACGACAGTTCAGAACACTGAAGCTTTCTTT.

V usage is TRBV6-6 and J usage is TRBJ2-1, with D maybe TRBD1 (6 bases). Germline V CDR1 and CDR2: MNHNY, SVGAGI (reference sequence). The CDR3 has 12 residues. V lost 10 bases, J lost 4 bases, and 11 bases lay in between. This CDR3 reads CATNTGYNEQFF. The CDR3 region has the DNA TGTGCCACCAATACAGGGTACAATGAGCAGTTCTTC.

The chain recombines TRBV29-1 with TRBJ2-1; no clear D gene. Trimming cost V 6 bases and J 2 bases, with 17 bases left between them. Germline V gene sequence: CDR1 SQVTM, CDR2 ANQGSEA. The CDR3 runs 15 residues. The CDR3 sequence: CSVLTAGTAYNEQFF. The CDR3 bases are TGCAGCGTCCTAACGGCAGGCACTGCCTACAATGAGCAGTTCTTC.

CDR3 bases: TGTGCCAGCAGCCAAGTCAGGGAGGGGGGAAACACCATATATTTT. It is translated as CASSQVREGGNTIYF. The chain couples TRBV3-1 (or the pseudogene TRBV3-2) to TRBJ1-3; D may be TRBD1 (5 bases). Germline V gene data show CDR1 as LGHDT and CDR2 as YNNKEL (reference sequence). The CDR3 covers 15 residues. V shed 1 base and J shed 4 bases, with 11 bases lying between them.

V usage is TRBV3-1 (or the pseudogene TRBV3-2) and J usage is TRBJ2-5; tentative D call: TRBD2 (5 bases). Germline V CDR1 and CDR2: LGHDT, YNNKEL (reference sequence). The CDR3 extends over 14 amino acids. The V end lost 5 bases, the J end lost 3 bases, and 13 bases lay between the germline ends. The CDR3 region has the DNA TGTGCCAGCAGCGAACTAGAGCGGAAAGAGACCCAGTACTTC. As protein: CASSELERKETQYF.

This sequence joins TRBV6-5 and TRBJ2-5, with 7 bases aligning to TRBD1. CDR1 is MNHEY, CDR2 SVGAGI, per germline. With V trimmed by 6 bases and J by 1 base, 8 bases remained unmatched. The CDR3 runs to 15 residues. As DNA, the CDR3 is TGTGCCAGCAGCGAGAGGGGACAGTCCCAAGAGACCCAGTACTTC. Translation gives CASSERGQSQETQYF.

The chain couples TRBV7-6 to TRBJ2-7, with TRBD1 identical over 9 bases. This CDR3 is 15 amino acids long. Per the germline V gene, CDR1 is SGHVS and CDR2 is FNYEAQ. J lost 6 bases, V lost 1 base, and 7 bases had no gene match. CDR3 in amino acids: CASSLESGQGREQYF. CDR3 DNA sequence: TGTGCCAGCAGCTTAGAGTCGGGACAGGGTCGCGAGCAGTACTTC.

The chain recombines TRBV5-1 with TRBJ2-1; D possibly corresponds to TRBD2 (5 bases). The V end lost 5 bases, the J end lost 4 bases, and 13 bases lay between the germline ends. CDR3 length: 14 amino acids. Germline CDR1 and CDR2: SGHRS and YFSETQ. The CDR3 sequence is CASREDPGYNEQFF. CDR3 nucleotide sequence: TGCGCCAGCAGGGAAGATCCGGGATACAATGAGCAGTTCTTC.

V and J are TRBV6-5 and TRBJ1-2; unclear D gene. V gave up 8 bases and J gave up 2 bases, with 12 bases separating them. CDR3 size: 13 residues. Per the germline V gene, CDR1 is MNHEY and CDR2 is SVGAGI. The CDR3 bases are TGTGCCAGCTGTCCGGGAGCCAACTATGGCTACACCTTC. It is translated as CASCPGANYGYTF.

CDR3 DNA sequence: TGTGCCAGCAGCCCGGGGACGAACACCGGGGAGCTGTTTTTT. It is translated as CASSPGTNTGELFF. The V and J genes are TRBV6-6 and TRBJ2-2; perhaps TRBD2 as D (5 bases). This CDR3 has 14 residues. V was clipped by 6 bases and J by 0 bases, with 8 bases between them. From germline, CDR1 is MNHNY and CDR2 SVGAGI (reference sequence).

The genes are TRBV28 and TRBJ1-2; tentatively, D is TRBD1 (6 bases). Germline lookup yields CDR1 MDHEN and CDR2 SYDVKM. The length of the CDR3 is 13 residues. The V end lost 6 bases, the J end lost 4 bases, and 12 bases lay between the germline ends. The CDR3 protein is CASRPTGTYGYTF. The CDR3 DNA sequence: TGTGCCAGCAGACCGACAGGAACCTATGGCTACACCTTC.

This clone appeared a single time. The chain employs TRBV4-3 and TRBJ1-3; TRBD1 might be the D (5 bases). Germline V CDR1 and CDR2: LGHNA, YSLEER. V was clipped by 0 bases and J by 4 bases, with 13 bases between them. The CDR3 has 16 residues. The DNA for the CDR3 is TGCGCCAGCAGCCAAGATATCAGGGTGGGAGGAAACACCATATATTTT. Protein sequence: CASSQDIRVGGNTIYF.

The V gene is TRBV5-1, the J gene TRBJ1-2; D gene ambiguous. Germline V CDR1 and CDR2: SGHRS, YFSETQ. This CDR3 is built from 13 residues. V was trimmed by 5 bases and J by 4 bases, leaving 12 bases between them. The CDR3, as DNA: TGCGCCAGCAGGAGGAGCGGGATCTATGGCTACACCTTC. Translation gives CASRRSGIYGYTF.

The chain links TRBV7-9 to TRBJ2-7; possibly TRBD1 for D (5 bases). The CDR3 loop spans 16 amino acids. V gave up 6 bases and J gave up 3 bases, with 21 bases separating them. From germline, CDR1 is SEHNR and CDR2 FQNEAQ (reference sequence). CDR3 in DNA: TGTGCCAGCAGTTCCTCTTGGCAGGGCACCCTCTACGAGCAGTACTTC. As protein: CASSSSWQGTLYEQYF.

This clone was counted a single time. In the same sample, other DNA sequences code for this CDR3. V and J are TRBV28 and TRBJ1-5; TRBD1 might be the D (5 bases). Per the germline V gene, CDR1 is MDHEN and CDR2 is SYDVKM. The CDR3 spans 12 residues. The V gene lost 9 bases and the J gene lost 7 bases, with 13 bases spanning the gap. The CDR3 loop reads CASSWGGQPQHF. The CDR3 region has the DNA TGTGCCAGTAGCTGGGGGGGGCAGCCCCAGCATTTT.

The J gene is TRBJ2-1, the V gene TRBV4-3; weak D call: TRBD1 (5 bases). CDR1 is LGHNA and CDR2 is YSLEER in the germline V gene. V was cut by 0 bases and J by 8 bases, with 14 bases left in between. The CDR3 runs to 15 residues. In DNA form, the CDR3 reads TGCGCCAGCAGCCAAGATAGGGGCTGGTCTGATGAGCAGTTCTTC. Translating gives CASSQDRGWSDEQFF.

The chain couples TRBV6-2 or TRBV6-3 to TRBJ2-1, with 10 bases lining up with TRBD2. The V segment lost 6 bases and the J segment 4 bases; nucleotides outside the gene matches: 6. Germline CDR1 and CDR2: MNHEY and SVGEGT. The CDR3 covers 15 residues. CDR3 sequence: CASRPSGGLYNEQFF. The CDR3 coding sequence is TGTGCCAGCAGACCTAGCGGGGGCCTTTACAATGAGCAGTTCTTC.

The V call is TRBV3-1 (or the pseudogene TRBV3-2), the J call TRBJ2-7; 8 bases are a match to TRBD2. Germline assignment: CDR1 LGHDT and CDR2 YNNKEL (reference sequence). The CDR3 is made up of 12 amino acids. The trim removed 8 bases at V and 9 bases at J, leaving 9 bases unmatched. The CDR3 DNA reads as TGTGCCAGCTCGGGACTAGATTTCCGGCAGTACTTC. It encodes CASSGLDFRQYF.

The chain carries TRBV5-4 and TRBJ2-7, with a possible D match to TRBD2 (7 bases). V lost 0 bases and J lost 0, with 10 bases in between. Per germline, CDR1 SGHNT and CDR2 YYREEE (reference sequence). This CDR3 has 15 amino acids. The CDR3 DNA sequence: TGTGCCAGCAGCTTGGCCGGGGGGCGCTCCTACGAGCAGTACTTC. Residues: CASSLAGGRSYEQYF.